This entry features one T cell receptor beta chain sequence. The sample originates from a study of blood T cell repertoires in COVID-19. On the study more broadly: Whether acute or convalescent, the COVID-19 samples came from the United States, Italy and Spain.

Original analysis: Using reference gene primer amplification, nucleated cell counts were estimated. The method was immunoSEQ multiplex PCR; TCRdb's version includes in-frame clones alone and lacks a portion of them. V and J calls and clone size are given by that table; D and trimming were obtained from the DNA. The data show 70,000 to 90,000 clones, with around 89% seen just once and roughly 1% held by the top ten. Those enrolled, adults aged roughly 18 to 89 years, came from 25 or so US areas. Participants' reported clinical history set cohort assignment. Germline-derived CDR1 and CDR2 are SGHTA and FQGNSA. CDR3 size: 13 residues. V was clipped by 6 bases and J by 10 bases; unmatched bases: 8.

The sequenced material came from PBMCs or T cells enriched from blood (not recorded which). This sequence was found in a woman between 45 and 60 years old with acute COVID-19. The chain uses TRBV7-2 and TRBJ2-1; TRBD2 agrees at 8 bases. CDR3 in amino acids: CASSRGLAREQFF. The CDR3 DNA sequence: TGTGCCAGCAGTAGAGGACTAGCCCGAGAGCAGTTCTTC.